The present TCR beta chain was sequenced within a study of blood T cell repertoires in COVID-19. This CDR3 region has 14 residues. V was clipped by 4 bases and J by 4 bases, with 13 bases between them. Germline V CDR1 and CDR2: LGHDT, YNNKEL (reference sequence). The assay was immunoSEQ multiplex PCR, and TCRdb's table has in-frame clones only and misses some. The sample carries 35,000 to 45,000 clones, roughly 90% recorded once. The source material was peripheral blood. The genes are TRBV3-1 (or the pseudogene TRBV3-2) and TRBJ1-2; D gene unclear. The sequence was collected from a human donor in a cohort sampled during active COVID-19. This CDR3 reads CASSPRTDLYGYTF. CDR3 sequence (DNA): TGTGCCAGCAGCCCCAGAACAGACCTCTATGGCTACACCTTC.